The text below deals with one T cell receptor (beta chain). Its antigen is not known. Sample time point: persistent/refractory GD, antithyroid drugs over 5 years with positive TRAb. The TCR library was prepared using RNA isolated from PBMCs. These data originate in a study of regulatory T cells in long-lasting Graves disease. Study-level points and caveats: The analysis examined peripheral blood only and excluded thyroid tissue. In persistent patients, shared public clonotypes (approximately 3,000) outnumbered those in new patients (roughly 870).

The V gene's germline CDR1 is SNHLY and CDR2 FYNNEI. Between the trimmed V and J ends, which lost 4 bases and 1 base, there was a span of 10 bases. The CDR3 is 15 residues long. Arm-PCR with iRepertoire HTBI primers amplified the CDR3 regions for these TCR beta libraries. In TCRdb, the multiplex PCR reads were re-called with MiXCR into one record per CDR3 protein. The table includes around 400,000 distinct CDR3 sequences, approximately 23% detected once. V is TRBV2 and J is TRBJ2-2; no firm D call. The material sequenced was peripheral blood mononuclear cells (PBMCs), taken when the disease was refractory, from a patient treated with antithyroid drugs. The TCR sequence derives from a woman in her thirties or forties with Graves disease. CDR3 nucleotides: TGTGCCAGCAGTGGTGGACGGTTGAACACCGGGGAGCTGTTTTTT. The encoded protein is CASSGGRLNTGELFF.